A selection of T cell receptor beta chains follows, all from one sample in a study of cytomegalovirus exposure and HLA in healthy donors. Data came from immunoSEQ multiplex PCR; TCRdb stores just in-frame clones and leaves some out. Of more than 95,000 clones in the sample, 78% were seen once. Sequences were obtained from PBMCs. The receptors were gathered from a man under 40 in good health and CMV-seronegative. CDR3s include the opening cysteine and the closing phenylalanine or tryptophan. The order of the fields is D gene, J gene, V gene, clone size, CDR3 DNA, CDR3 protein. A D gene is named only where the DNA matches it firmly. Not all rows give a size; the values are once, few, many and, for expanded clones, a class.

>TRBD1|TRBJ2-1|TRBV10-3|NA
TGTGCCATCAGTGGGGGGACAGGGGGGGACGGGAGGCCGTCCTTCCATGAGCAGTTCTTC
CAISGGTGGDGRPSFHEQFF
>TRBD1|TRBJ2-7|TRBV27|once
TGTGCCAGCAGTTTGGGGACAGGCTACGAGCAGTACTTC
CASSLGTGYEQYF
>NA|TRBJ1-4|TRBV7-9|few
TGTGCCAGCAGCGAACCCGAGACAACTAATGAAAAACTGTTTTTT
CASSEPETTNEKLFF
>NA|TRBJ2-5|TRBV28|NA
TGTGCCAGCAGTACAAAAGAGACCCAGTACTTC
CASSTKETQYF
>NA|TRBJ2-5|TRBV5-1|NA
TGCGCCAGCAGCTTGATGGAAGACAGCCAAGAGACCCAGTACTTC
CASSLMEDSQETQYF
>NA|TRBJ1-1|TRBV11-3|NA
TGTGCCAGCAGCCAAAACCACAGGGACACTGAAGCTTTCTTT
CASSQNHRDTEAFF
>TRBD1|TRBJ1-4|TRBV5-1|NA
TGCGCCAGCAGCTTGACGGACAGGGGAGGTGAAAAACTGTTTTTT
CASSLTDRGGEKLFF
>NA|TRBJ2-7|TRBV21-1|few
TGTGCCAGCAGCAAAGGGCCGTTCCTCGAGCAGTACTTC
CASSKGPFLEQYF
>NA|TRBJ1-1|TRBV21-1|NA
TGTGCCAGCAGCCGGGGGGGCAGGTGGAACACTGAAGCTTTCTTT
CASSRGGRWNTEAFF
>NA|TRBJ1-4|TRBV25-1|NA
TGTGCCAGCAGTGATGTAGTTGGCAGGGGACGGGGAAAACTGTTTTTT
CASSDVVGRGRGKLFF
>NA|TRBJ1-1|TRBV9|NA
TGTGCCAGCAGCAGGTGGGGGGTAGGGAACACTGAAGCTTTCTTT
CASSRWGVGNTEAFF
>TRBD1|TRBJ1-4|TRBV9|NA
TGTGCCAGCAGCGTAGGGGCAGGGGGCGCCCCGACTAATGAAAAACTGTTTTTT
CASSVGAGGAPTNEKLFF
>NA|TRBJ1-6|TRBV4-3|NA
TGCGCCAGCAGCCAAGGACTAGACCTGGTTGTGTCACCCCTCCACTTT
CASSQGLDLVVSPLHF
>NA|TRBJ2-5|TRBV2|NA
TGTGCCAGCAATAAAGAGACACTAGTTGAAGAGACCCAGTACTTC
CASNKETLVEETQYF
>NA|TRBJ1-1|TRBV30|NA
TGTGCCTGGACGGACAGCAACACTGAAGCTTTCTTT
CAWTDSNTEAFF
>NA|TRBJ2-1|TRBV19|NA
TGTGCCAGTAGTACAGGGGCTAGCTCCTACAATGAGCAGTTCTTC
CASSTGASSYNEQFF
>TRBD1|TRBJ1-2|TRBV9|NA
TGTGCCAGCAGCGTAGCTAGACAGGGGGTCTACTATGGCTACACCTTC
CASSVARQGVYYGYTF
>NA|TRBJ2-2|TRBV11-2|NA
TGTGCCAGCAGCTTAGACCCGACAGGCACCGGGGAGCTGTTTTTT
CASSLDPTGTGELFF
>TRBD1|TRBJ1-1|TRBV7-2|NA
TGTGCCAGCAGCTTGGACAGGGAGAACACTGAAGCTTTCTTT
CASSLDRENTEAFF
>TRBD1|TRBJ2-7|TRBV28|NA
TGTGCCACGACCGGACAGGGCCCTACCTCCTACGAGCAGTACTTC
CATTGQGPTSYEQYF
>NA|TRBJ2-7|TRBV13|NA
TGTGCCAGCACCGACGGAAGCGGGTCCTACGAGCAGTACTTC
CASTDGSGSYEQYF
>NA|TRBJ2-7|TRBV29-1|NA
TGCAGCGTTGAAGATCAACGGTCTCCCTTCTACGAGCAGTACTTC
CSVEDQRSPFYEQYF
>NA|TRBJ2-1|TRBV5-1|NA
TGCGCCAGCAGCTTGGATGGCCTAGCTGCGTACAATGAGCAGTTCTTC
CASSLDGLAAYNEQFF
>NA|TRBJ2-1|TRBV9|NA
TGTGCCAGCAGCGTAGAGGGGCCACTATACAATGAGCAGTTCTTC
CASSVEGPLYNEQFF
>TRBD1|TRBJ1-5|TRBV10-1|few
TGCGCCAGCAGTACAGGGGTTCAGCCCCAGCATTTT
CASSTGVQPQHF
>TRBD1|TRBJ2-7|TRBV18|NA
TGTGCCAGCTCAAGTCCGGGACAGGGGCCTCACGAGCAGTACTTC
CASSSPGQGPHEQYF
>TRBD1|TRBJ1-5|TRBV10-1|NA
TGCGCCAGCAGCTCCGGGACAGCTAGCAATCAGCCCCAGCATTTT
CASSSGTASNQPQHF
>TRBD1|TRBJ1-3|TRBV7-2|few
TGTGCCAGCAGCTACAGGGGGAGGTCTGGAAACACCATATATTTT
CASSYRGRSGNTIYF
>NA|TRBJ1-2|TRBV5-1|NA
TGCGCCAGCAGCTTGGCGGCGACAGAGCTCTTAGGAGGCTACACCTTC
CASSLAATELLGGYTF
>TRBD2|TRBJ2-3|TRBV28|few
TGTGCCAGCAGTTCCCCTCTGGGACTAGCGGACACAGATACGCAGTATTTT
CASSSPLGLADTDTQYF
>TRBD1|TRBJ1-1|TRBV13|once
TGTGCCAGCAGCCCCGGGACAGGGTACACTGAAGCTTTCTTT
CASSPGTGYTEAFF
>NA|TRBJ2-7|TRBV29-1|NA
TGCAGCGTTGAAGTGGACAAGACCTACGAGCAGTACTTC
CSVEVDKTYEQYF
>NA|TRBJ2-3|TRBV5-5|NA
TGTGCCAGCAGCTTGGCTGGGGCCACAGATACGCAGTATTTT
CASSLAGATDTQYF